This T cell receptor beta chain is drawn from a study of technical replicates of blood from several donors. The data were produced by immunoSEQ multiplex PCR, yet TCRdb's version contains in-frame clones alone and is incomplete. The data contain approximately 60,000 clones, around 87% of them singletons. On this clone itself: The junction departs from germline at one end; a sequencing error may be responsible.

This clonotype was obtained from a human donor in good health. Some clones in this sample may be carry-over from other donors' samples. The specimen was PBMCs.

The CDR3 loop reads CASSEAASGGHRVF. DNA for the CDR3: TGTGCCAGCAGTGAAGCCGCTAGCGGGGGCCACCGGGTCTTC. The V gene is TRBV2, the J gene TRBJ2-1; 10 nucleotides match TRBD2. The V gene's germline CDR1 is SNHLY and CDR2 FYNNEI. This CDR3 contains 14 residues.